The clone carrying this T cell receptor (beta chain) was counted ten times or more. Its antigen is currently unknown. The record originates from a study of T cell repertoires in cytomegalovirus infection. Study background: It was the public TCR beta signatures that indicated both CMV infection and matching HLA type.

The V and J ends lost 7 bases and 10 bases, in that order; junction bases with no gene match: 7. The CDR3 loop spans 12 amino acids. TCRdb reprocessed the reads via MiXCR and lists one record per CDR3 protein. The sample includes around 180,000 distinct CDR3 sequences, about 28% of them seen just once. Points from the study as a whole: CMV-specific TCR beta clonotypes restricted by HLA-C dominated the ex vivo response.

This TCR was recovered from a human donor in good health (CMV status not recorded). Some clones in this sample may be carry-over from other donors' samples. The rearrangement joins TRBV12-3 or TRBV12-4 to TRBJ2-1; 7 nucleotides match TRBD2. Input material: PBMCs. This CDR3 is CASTNWGGEQFF. CDR3 DNA sequence: TGTGCCAGCACCAATTGGGGGGGAGAGCAGTTCTTC.